The 13 T cell receptor beta chains presented below share a single source sample, sequenced in a study of T cells in tumors after PD-1 blockade (dated by TCRdb to about 2019). This specimen's time point label, interpreted: after anti-PD-1 therapy. Library construction relied on the immunoSEQ multiplex PCR assay. In its TCRdb copy, this immuneACCESS table keeps in-frame sequences only and misses some clones. Where compared with another copy, unresolved V genes explain less than half of these, and the others have no known cause. A total of some 14,000 clones appear in this sample, around four fifths of them only once. The leading ten clones occupy approximately 25% of the sample. The source was PBMCs, collected after anti-PD-1 treatment. These receptor sequences come from a human donor with basal cell carcinoma.

This chain joins TRBV5-1 and TRBJ1-3; possible D gene TRBD1, 5 bases. The germline V gene encodes CDR1 SGHRS and CDR2 YFSETQ. V lost 4 bases and J 0 bases, leaving 11 bases between the germline ends. This CDR3 has 15 residues. The CDR3 region is CASSRGQPSGNTIYF. The CDR3 bases are TGCGCCAGCAGCCGTGGACAACCCTCTGGAAACACCATATATTTT.

V gene TRBV6-2 or TRBV6-3 combines with J gene TRBJ2-5; no clear D. The CDR3 covers 12 residues. Trimming left V 4 bases short and J 3 bases short, with 6 bases between. Looked up from germline, CDR1 is MNHEY and CDR2 is SVGEGT. DNA of the CDR3: TGTGCCAGCAGTTCGAGGAAAGAGACCCAGTACTTC. This translates into CASSSRKETQYF.

The chain links TRBV19 to TRBJ1-5; TRBD1 aligns across 9 bases. The ends lost 1 base at V and 0 bases at J; junction bases unmatched: 4. Germline loops: CDR1 LNHDA, CDR2 SQIVND (reference sequence). The CDR3 is made up of 17 amino acids. Here the CDR3 reads CASSIAGTGNSNQPQHF. DNA for the CDR3: TGTGCCAGTAGTATAGCCGGGACAGGGAATAGCAATCAGCCCCAGCATTTT.

V is TRBV28 and J is TRBJ1-4; TRBD1 agrees at 8 bases. Germline CDR1 is MDHEN and CDR2 is SYDVKM. V shed 4 bases, J shed 3 bases, and the junction held 7 bases outside the gene matches. The CDR3 sequence is 16 residues long. The CDR3 protein is CASSSPGGAANEKLFF. For the CDR3, the DNA is TGTGCCAGCAGTTCTCCAGGGGGCGCAGCTAATGAAAAACTGTTTTTT.

The CDR3 region has the DNA TGTGCCAGCAGTCCCCTTAGCGGGAAATCCTACAATGAGCAGTTCTTC. Translated, it gives CASSPLSGKSYNEQFF. The genes are TRBV28 and TRBJ2-1, with 8 nucleotides matching TRBD2. Per the germline V gene, CDR1 is MDHEN and CDR2 is SYDVKM. CDR3 size: 16 residues. Trimming removed 5 bases from V and 1 base from J; junction bases left unmatched: 7.

This chain uses TRBV5-6 with TRBJ2-7; TRBD2 matches at 8 bases. The V gene end was trimmed by 4 bases and the J gene end by 1 base; junction bases not matched to a gene: 13. The CDR3 loop spans 17 amino acids. Germline V gene lookup returns CDR1 SGHDT and CDR2 YYEEEE. The CDR3 region has the DNA TGTGCCAGCAGCGAGGCCCGGGGGGGCGGGAAATCCTACGAGCAGTACTTC. Translation gives CASSEARGGGKSYEQYF.

The chain carries TRBV28 and TRBJ1-3; D uncertain. Trimming pared 7 bases from V and 4 bases from J, leaving 11 bases between. CDR1 and CDR2 (germline): MDHEN, SYDVKM. This CDR3 contains 13 residues. The CDR3 spells CASTGRGGNTIYF. In DNA form, the CDR3 reads TGTGCCAGCACTGGACGAGGAGGAAACACCATATATTTT.

The chain employs TRBV4-1 and TRBJ1-2, with D tentatively TRBD1 (5 bases). Deletions cut 4 bases from V and 2 bases from J, with 8 bases between. Germline V gene data show CDR1 as MGHRA and CDR2 as YSYEKL. This CDR3 is built from 13 residues. CDR3 DNA: TGCGCCAGCAGCCCCCAGGGCAACTATGGCTACACCTTC. Protein: CASSPQGNYGYTF.

The V call is TRBV27, the J call TRBJ1-2; maybe TRBD1 (5 bases). CDR1 is MNHEY, CDR2 SMNVEV, per germline (reference sequence). The CDR3 consists of 16 residues. Trimming removed 0 bases from V and 4 bases from J, with 15 bases in between. This chain's CDR3 is CASSLSSGGGGYGYTF. The CDR3 region has the DNA TGTGCCAGCAGTTTATCGAGTGGGGGAGGCGGCTATGGCTACACCTTC.

This clone appeared a single time. The chain joins TRBV28 to TRBJ1-2; D gene uncertain. The V gene lost 1 base and the J gene lost 3 bases, with 3 bases spanning the gap. CDR1 is MDHEN, CDR2 SYDVKM, per germline. The CDR3 runs to 12 residues. CDR3 amino acids: CASSLSDYGYTF. The CDR3 DNA follows: TGTGCCAGCAGTTTATCAGACTATGGCTACACCTTC.

CDR3 residues: CASSYSMGGLDGYTF. The CDR3 DNA reads as TGTGCCAGCAGTTACTCGATGGGGGGGCTGGATGGCTACACCTTC. The chain combines TRBV6-6 with TRBJ1-2; TRBD1 is a possible D gene (6 bases). This CDR3 comprises 15 residues. V was clipped by 0 bases and J by 6 bases, with 14 bases between them. Germline V gene data show CDR1 as MNHNY and CDR2 as SVGAGI (reference sequence).

This clone has more than one count but fewer than ten. The chain employs TRBV2 and TRBJ1-5; D is uncertain. The CDR3 is 16 amino acids. With 1 base removed from V and 2 bases from J, the gap between germline ends came to 12 bases. The germline CDR1 and CDR2 sequences are SNHLY and FYNNEI. The CDR3 coding sequence is TGTGCCAGCAGTGAAGTTGATCCCTGGGGCAATCAGCCCCAGCATTTT. Translated, it gives CASSEVDPWGNQPQHF.

The V gene is TRBV2, the J gene TRBJ1-6; D is undetermined. Trimming shortened V by 6 bases and J by 5 bases, and 5 bases separated the two germline ends. There are 12 residues in the CDR3. Per germline, CDR1 SNHLY and CDR2 FYNNEI. CDR3 amino acids: CASSGNNSPLHF. Written as DNA, the CDR3 is TGTGCCAGCAGCGGGAATAATTCACCCCTCCACTTT.